This note documents a single T cell receptor (beta chain) sequence. Its specificity is unknown. These data are taken from a study of CD8+CD57+ T cells in acquired aplastic anemia. Study details: CD4+ cells from healthy donors averaged about 10 million reads.

Per the germline V gene, CDR1 is SGHVS and CDR2 is FNYEAQ. The CDR3 sequence is 15 residues long. Study-wide results and limits: Controls and patients did not differ significantly in CD8+ Simpson's diversity.

TCR beta VDJ and CDR3 profiles were obtained from a genomic DNA template. TCRdb reprocessed the reads via MiXCR and lists one record per CDR3 protein. This sample has about 180,000 distinct CDR3 sequences; 46% occur once, and the top ten carry 2.9%. The chain carries TRBV7-6 and TRBJ2-1, with D perhaps being TRBD1 or TRBD2 (5 bases each). The sequence was collected from a human donor in good health. Sequenced sample: sorted CD4+, CD8+, or CD8+CD57+ T cells (not recorded which) from PBMCs. The CDR3 spells CASPRGASSYNEQFF. In DNA form, the CDR3 reads TGTGCTTCCCCACGAGGGGCAAGCTCCTACAATGAGCAGTTCTTC.